This is a list of T cell receptor beta chains from one sample in a study of vaccination effects on CD4 cells after COVID-19. Assay used: immunoSEQ multiplex PCR; TCRdb lists only in-frame clones, some missing. Seen here are 17,000 or so clones, about two thirds observed once, and the top ten hold over 8.5%. These receptors lack a known antigen. The sample in question was CD4+ T cells from PBMCs cultured with SARS-CoV-2 spike peptides, obtained after COVID-19 vaccination. These receptor sequences come from a human donor who received a COVID-19 vaccine. Both conserved end residues are part of each CDR3. A D gene is named only where the DNA matches it firmly. Not every row has a clone size; where given, it reads once, few, many or a size class.

J | D | V | size | CDR3 | DNA
TRBJ1-3 | NA | TRBV5-1 | NA | CASSISSGNTIYF | TGCGCCAGCAGCATCTCCAGTGGAAACACCATATATTTT
TRBJ1-1 | NA | TRBV2 | once | CASRPTQRVTTQLNTEAFF | TGTGCCAGCAGACCCACCCAAAGAGTCACAACACAGTTGAACACTGAAGCTTTCTTT
TRBJ1-5 | NA | TRBV18 | NA | CASSPETGYNQPQHF | TGTGCCAGCTCACCAGAAACAGGGTACAATCAGCCCCAGCATTTT
TRBJ1-2 | NA | TRBV12-3/TRBV12-4 | medium-sized | CASSLSGAYGYTF | TGTGCCAGCAGTTTGTCAGGGGCCTATGGCTACACCTTC
TRBJ1-1 | NA | TRBV30 | medium-sized | CAWSVQDSEAFF | TGTGCCTGGAGTGTACAGGACAGTGAAGCTTTCTTT
TRBJ2-7 | NA | TRBV5-1 | large | CASSLAGSSEQYF | TGCGCCAGCAGCTTGGCAGGGTCAAGCGAGCAGTACTTC
TRBJ2-3 | NA | TRBV6-1 | NA | CASSEASVERDTQYF | TGTGCCAGCAGTGAAGCCAGTGTGGAGCGGGATACGCAGTATTTT
TRBJ2-1 | NA | TRBV3-1/TRBV3-2 | NA | CASSPGRAYNEQFF | TGTGCCAGCAGCCCTGGACGGGCCTACAATGAGCAGTTCTTC
TRBJ1-5 | NA | TRBV9 | NA | CASSATRGGQPQHF | TGTGCCAGCAGCGCGACCAGGGGTGGCCAGCCCCAGCATTTT
TRBJ1-5 | NA | TRBV6-5 | NA | CAISGTANQPQHF | TGTGCCATTTCAGGGACCGCCAATCAGCCCCAGCATTTT
TRBJ2-7 | TRBD1 | TRBV5-1 | NA | CASSSDRDEQYF | TGCGCCAGCAGTTCGGACAGGGACGAGCAGTACTTC
TRBJ2-1 | NA | TRBV27 | NA | CASSPHHGVRTQFF | TGTGCCAGCAGTCCGCATCATGGGGTGAGGACGCAGTTCTTC
TRBJ2-2 | NA | TRBV5-1 | NA | CASSVQGTGELFF | TGCGCCAGCAGCGTTCAAGGCACCGGGGAGCTGTTTTTT
TRBJ2-1 | TRBD1 | TRBV19 | NA | CASSIPVARGPYNEQFF | TGTGCCAGTAGTATACCCGTCGCCAGGGGGCCCTACAATGAGCAGTTCTTC
TRBJ2-4 | NA | TRBV12-3/TRBV12-4 | once | CASSEHPGTQYF | TGTGCCAGCAGTGAGCACCCCGGGACTCAGTACTTC
TRBJ1-5 | NA | TRBV19 | NA | CASSISGGGGNQPQHF | TGTGCCAGTAGTATATCCGGTGGAGGGGGCAATCAGCCCCAGCATTTT
TRBJ1-2 | TRBD1 | TRBV7-8 | NA | CASSPSRQGRPYGYTF | TGTGCCAGCAGCCCCAGTCGACAGGGGAGACCTTATGGCTACACCTTC
TRBJ2-1 | TRBD2 | TRBV6-5 | NA | CASTLGTSSNNEQFF | TGTGCCAGCACCCTAGGGACTAGCTCTAACAATGAGCAGTTCTTC
TRBJ1-2 | NA | TRBV5-4 | NA | CASSLPPGTGYTF | TGTGCCAGCAGCTTGCCCCCCGGGACAGGCTACACCTTC
TRBJ2-3 | NA | TRBV6-2/TRBV6-3 | NA | CASSYTTDTQYF | TGTGCCAGCAGTTATACGACAGATACGCAGTATTTT
TRBJ1-1 | TRBD1 | TRBV7-8 | few | CASSFEGRGVPEAFF | TGTGCCAGCAGCTTTGAAGGCAGGGGGGTCCCTGAAGCTTTCTTT
TRBJ2-3 | TRBD2 | TRBV2 | NA | CASSEALGLAGGNTQYF | TGTGCCAGCAGTGAAGCGCTAGGACTAGCGGGGGGGAATACGCAGTATTTT
TRBJ2-3 | NA | TRBV29-1 | NA | CSGSTDTQYF | TGCAGCGGAAGCACAGATACGCAGTATTTT
TRBJ2-5 | NA | TRBV5-1 | NA | CASSREEFLKTQYF | TGCGCCAGCAGCAGAGAGGAGTTTTTAAAGACCCAGTACTTC
TRBJ1-1 | NA | TRBV5-1 | NA | CATGGGTSGTEAFF | TGCGCCACCGGGGGGGGGACCTCCGGTACTGAAGCTTTCTTT
TRBJ1-1 | TRBD1 | TRBV28 | NA | CASSSLAGGTEAFF | TGTGCCAGCAGTTCTCTTGCAGGGGGCACTGAAGCTTTCTTT
TRBJ2-7 | NA | TRBV30 | NA | CAWSVPEAGQYF | TGTGCCTGGAGTGTCCCAGAGGCTGGGCAGTACTTC
TRBJ1-1 | NA | TRBV5-1 | NA | CASSLGAGTMNTEAFF | TGCGCCAGCAGCTTAGGGGCCGGTACCATGAACACTGAAGCTTTCTTT
TRBJ1-2 | TRBD1 | TRBV5-1 | NA | CASRQTGGSGYTF | TGCGCCAGCAGACAAACAGGGGGTTCTGGCTACACCTTC
TRBJ1-1 | NA | TRBV9 | NA | CASSAGAAAEAFF | TGTGCCAGCAGTGCCGGGGCAGCTGCTGAAGCTTTCTTT
TRBJ1-1 | NA | TRBV5-6 | NA | CASSLVGRRLNTEAFF | TGTGCCAGCAGCTTGGTGGGCAGAAGATTGAACACTGAAGCTTTCTTT
TRBJ2-4 | TRBD1 | TRBV4-2 | NA | CASSQRQGARDIQYF | TGTGCCAGCAGCCAGCGACAGGGGGCGCGGGACATTCAGTACTTC
TRBJ1-6 | TRBD1 | TRBV5-1 | NA | CASSFRDRGLSPLHF | TGCGCCAGCAGCTTCCGGGACAGGGGGCTCTCACCCCTCCACTTT
TRBJ2-7 | NA | TRBV27 | NA | CASSLSEGAYEQYF | TGTGCCAGCAGTTTATCGGAGGGCGCCTACGAGCAGTACTTC
TRBJ2-7 | TRBD2 | TRBV19 | few | CASSPSGGGTYEQYF | TGTGCCAGTAGTCCGAGCGGGGGGGGTACCTACGAGCAGTACTTC
TRBJ2-7 | TRBD1 | TRBV7-3 | NA | CASRVGTGSYEQYF | TGTGCCAGCAGGGTGGGGACAGGATCCTACGAGCAGTACTTC
TRBJ2-5 | NA | TRBV20-1 | NA | CSAGWETQYF | TGCAGTGCTGGGTGGGAGACCCAGTACTTC
TRBJ2-2 | NA | TRBV12-3/TRBV12-4 | NA | CASRGGLPAELFF | TGTGCCAGCAGAGGGGGGCTACCGGCGGAGCTGTTTTTT
TRBJ1-1 | TRBD1 | TRBV7-8 | NA | CASRHLDRGRLDTEAFF | TGTGCCAGCAGACACCTGGACAGGGGCAGATTGGACACTGAAGCTTTCTTT
TRBJ1-5 | NA | TRBV24-1 | NA | CATSSNSNQPQHF | TGTGCCACCAGTTCAAATAGCAATCAGCCCCAGCATTTT
TRBJ1-1 | TRBD1 | TRBV6-5 | NA | CASSPRDRGNTEAFF | TGTGCCAGCAGCCCCCGGGACAGGGGGAACACTGAAGCTTTCTTT
TRBJ1-2 | NA | TRBV27 | NA | CASSTGTRNGYTF | TGTGCCAGCAGCACAGGGACAAGGAATGGCTACACCTTC
TRBJ2-1 | TRBD2 | TRBV5-6 | NA | CASSLRAREFAYNEQFF | TGTGCCAGCAGCTTGAGGGCGCGGGAGTTCGCCTACAATGAGCAGTTCTTC
TRBJ1-6 | NA | TRBV5-4 | few | CASSLDRYNSPLHF | TGTGCCAGCAGCTTAGACAGATATAATTCACCCCTCCACTTT
TRBJ2-3 | NA | TRBV2 | NA | CASKVFSADTQYF | TGTGCCAGCAAAGTTTTCTCGGCAGATACGCAGTATTTT
TRBJ2-1 | NA | TRBV9 | NA | CASSVDPQPPPYNEQFF | TGTGCCAGCAGCGTAGATCCACAGCCCCCCCCCTACAATGAGCAGTTCTTC
TRBJ1-5 | NA | TRBV4-2 | few | CASSQDGNQPQHF | TGTGCCAGCAGCCAAGATGGGAATCAGCCCCAGCATTTT
TRBJ2-3 | NA | TRBV5-1 | NA | CASSLAAARTDTQYF | TGCGCCAGCAGCTTGGCAGCGGCACGCACAGATACGCAGTATTTT
TRBJ1-2 | TRBD1 | TRBV20-1 | NA | CSASTRSTGTGQGGYTF | TGCAGTGCTAGTACCCGATCGACCGGGACAGGGCAGGGTGGCTACACCTTC
TRBJ2-3 | TRBD2 | TRBV18 | NA | CASSPLAASGNTDTQYF | TGTGCCAGCTCACCACTAGCCGCTAGCGGGAACACAGATACGCAGTATTTT
TRBJ2-1 | TRBD1 | TRBV2 | NA | CASSPNLRQGAPGQFF | TGTGCCAGCAGCCCCAATTTGAGACAGGGGGCCCCTGGGCAGTTCTTC
TRBJ2-7 | TRBD1 | TRBV7-2 | NA | CASSLSGQSYEQYF | TGTGCCAGCAGCTTATCGGGACAGAGCTACGAGCAGTACTTC
TRBJ1-5 | TRBD1 | TRBV3-1/TRBV3-2 | NA | CASSQAGTGGNQPQHF | TGTGCCAGCAGCCAAGCCGGGACAGGGGGCAATCAGCCCCAGCATTTT
TRBJ2-3 | TRBD2 | TRBV7-3 | NA | CASSILAADTQYF | TGTGCCAGCAGCATTCTAGCGGCAGATACGCAGTATTTT
TRBJ2-1 | TRBD2 | TRBV5-1 | once | CASSLWASGGNEQFF | TGCGCCAGCAGCTTGTGGGCTAGCGGGGGCAATGAGCAGTTCTTC
TRBJ2-1 | TRBD2 | TRBV18 | NA | CASSPPSGGGNNEQFF | TGTGCCAGCTCACCACCTTCGGGGGGAGGCAACAATGAGCAGTTCTTC
TRBJ2-1 | TRBD1 | TRBV5-1 | NA | CASSFGTGFMDEQFF | TGCGCCAGCAGCTTTGGGACAGGGTTTATGGATGAGCAGTTCTTC
TRBJ2-5 | TRBD1 | TRBV10-1 | NA | CASLTRPKHRGQETQYF | TGCGCCAGCCTTACGCGCCCGAAACACAGGGGACAAGAGACCCAGTACTTC
TRBJ2-5 | NA | TRBV19 | NA | CASSTGETQYF | TGTGCCAGTAGTACGGGAGAGACCCAGTACTTC
TRBJ1-2 | TRBD1 | TRBV19 | NA | CASSNRDRGYTF | TGTGCCAGTAGTAACCGGGACAGGGGCTACACCTTC